These 15 T cell receptor beta chains were sequenced from one sample in a study of human T cells and chemical hapten exposure. Time point described: patch test 1, 2 weeks after DPC sensitization. Specified treatment: therapeutic diphenylcyclopropenone sensitization with weekly scalp DPC. TCRdb fed the RACE reads into MiXCR, producing one record per CDR3 protein. The sample shows roughly 180,000 distinct CDR3 sequences, 14% of them seen only once. The input for sequencing was whole blood, taken in connection with sensitization to the hapten diphenylcyclopropenone (DPC). These receptors all stem from a woman aged 25 to 39 with alopecia areata. Some clones in this sample may be carry-over from other donors' samples.

This clonotype was observed a handful of times. V and J are TRBV3-1 and TRBJ1-6, with D hard to call. The V gene lost 4 bases and the J gene lost 9 bases, with 16 bases spanning the gap. The CDR3 spans 15 residues. The germline gives CDR1 LGHDT, CDR2 YNNKEL (reference sequence). Written as DNA, the CDR3 is TGTGCCAGCAGCCCTAAAGGGATCCCCGGTTCACCCCTCCACTTT. Its protein product is CASSPKGIPGSPLHF.

Only a few counts were recorded for this clonotype. This rearrangement joins TRBV4-2 to TRBJ2-3; the D gene could be TRBD1 or TRBD2 (5 bases each). This CDR3 has 16 amino acids. The V end was cut by 4 bases, the J end by 5 bases, with 19 bases between. Germline lookup yields CDR1 LGHNA and CDR2 YNFKEQ. This chain's CDR3 is CASSRRVRQGEDTQYF. DNA for the CDR3: TGTGCCAGCAGCCGAAGGGTTCGGCAGGGAGAAGATACGCAGTATTTT.

The rearrangement links TRBV29-1 to TRBJ1-5; 7 bases map to TRBD1. The germline V gene encodes CDR1 SQVTM and CDR2 ANQGSEA. The CDR3 is made up of 13 amino acids. The CDR3: CSARFRGNQPQHF. CDR3 nucleotide sequence: TGCAGTGCTCGATTCAGGGGGAATCAGCCCCAGCATTTT.

This clonotype was counted a few times. CDR3 residues: CASSQIGPNEQFF. CDR3 DNA sequence: TGTGCCAGCAGCCAGATCGGTCCCAATGAGCAGTTCTTC. V usage is TRBV7-9 and J usage is TRBJ2-1; D gene unclear. The germline V and J ends were trimmed by 5 bases and 6 bases, with 11 bases remaining between them. Germline V gene sequence: CDR1 SEHNR, CDR2 FQNEAQ (reference sequence). The CDR3 has 13 amino acids.

This clonotype came up a few times. The chain links TRBV20-1 to TRBJ2-3; TRBD1 matches at 8 bases. CDR3 length: 15 residues. The germline CDR1 and CDR2 sequences are DFQATT and SNEGSKA (reference sequence). After removal of 0 bases from V and 1 base from J, the junction contained 3 bases not matched to a gene. CDR3 sequence: CSARDQQGGTDTQYF. The CDR3 DNA reads as TGCAGTGCTAGAGACCAACAGGGGGGCACAGATACGCAGTATTTT.

This clonotype was seen ten or more times. The chain links TRBV29-1 to TRBJ1-4; 9 positions match TRBD1. Germline V gives CDR1 SQVTM, CDR2 ANQGSEA. The J segment lost 8 bases and the V segment lost 6 bases, leaving 4 bases of the junction unmatched. CDR3 size: 12 residues. The CDR3 bases are TGCAGCGTCCGGGACAGGGCAGAAAAACTGTTTTTT. Its translation: CSVRDRAEKLFF. Supplemented by reference TRBV29-1 and TRBJ1-4, the full variable domain reads SAVISQKPSRDICQRGTSLTIQCQVDSQVTMMFWYRQQPGQSLTLIATANQGSEATYESGFVIDKFPISRPNLTFSTLTVSNMSPEDSSIYLCSVRDRAEKLFFGSGTQLSVL.

This clonotype has just a few counts. The chain employs TRBV5-5 and TRBJ1-4, with D uncertain. V lost 0 bases, J lost 7 bases, and 10 bases lay in between. CDR3 size: 14 residues. The germline gives CDR1 SGHKS, CDR2 YYEKEE (reference sequence). CDR3 in amino acids: CASSLEWGSEKLFF. DNA for the CDR3: TGTGCCAGCAGCTTGGAGTGGGGTAGTGAAAAACTGTTTTTT. Drawing the rest from reference TRBV5-5 and TRBJ1-4, the complete variable domain is DAGVTQSPTHLIKTRGQQVTLRCSPISGHKSVSWYQQVLGQGPQFIFQYYEKEERGRGNFPDRFSARQFPNYSSELNVNALLLGDSALYLCASSLEWGSEKLFFGSGTQLSVL.

The J gene is TRBJ1-4, the V gene TRBV25-1, with D unclear. CDR3 length equals 14 residues. V shed 6 bases and J shed 8 bases, with 16 bases lying between them. Germline assignment: CDR1 MGHDK and CDR2 SYGVNS. The CDR3 region has the DNA TGTGCCAGCAGCTCCAACACGGCGGGGGAAAAACTGTTTTTT. Its protein is CASSSNTAGEKLFF.

This clonotype has a handful of counts. This chain joins TRBV20-1 and TRBJ1-5; D perhaps matches TRBD1 (6 bases). The V end was cut by 0 bases, the J end by 6 bases, with 12 bases between. Per the germline V gene, CDR1 is DFQATT and CDR2 is SNEGSKA (reference sequence). This CDR3 is built from 14 residues. Here the CDR3 reads CSARDSGAGQPQHF. In DNA, the CDR3 is TGCAGTGCTAGAGATTCAGGGGCCGGTCAGCCCCAGCATTTT.

A few counts support this clonotype. This chain joins TRBV10-3 and TRBJ2-3; no clear D. The V gene's germline CDR1 is ENHRY and CDR2 SYGVKD. The CDR3 is 15 residues long. Trimming shortened V by 3 bases and J by 2 bases, and 12 bases separated the two germline ends. The CDR3 region is CAISDPRIPTDTQYF. The CDR3 DNA reads TGTGCCATCAGTGATCCGAGAATCCCCACAGATACGCAGTATTTT.

This clonotype was counted many times. This chain joins TRBV27 and TRBJ1-2, with 8 bases aligning to TRBD1. From germline, CDR1 is MNHEY and CDR2 SMNVEV (reference sequence). The CDR3 runs to 13 residues. V lost 4 bases to trimming and J lost 3 bases; unmatched junction nucleotides: 1. CDR3 in DNA: TGTGCCAGCAGTTCGACAGGGGACTATGGCTACACCTTC. Amino acid sequence: CASSSTGDYGYTF.

The chain has TRBV12-3 or TRBV12-4 and TRBJ1-3; the D gene is possibly TRBD1 (5 bases). This CDR3 contains 14 residues. The germline V and J ends were trimmed by 6 bases and 1 base, with 10 bases remaining between them. CDR3 sequence reads: CASRGVRSGNTIYF. CDR3 in DNA: TGTGCCAGCAGGGGGGTCAGATCTGGAAACACCATATATTTT.

This clonotype was picked up a small number of times. The chain couples TRBV7-2 to TRBJ2-7, with TRBD1 matching 7 bases. J was trimmed by 6 bases and V by 4 bases; bases with no gene match: 6. There are 13 residues in the CDR3. The V gene's germline CDR1 is SGHTA and CDR2 FQGNSA. The CDR3 DNA reads as TGTGCCAGCAGCTCCATCAGACAGGGCGAGCAGTACTTC. Protein: CASSSIRQGEQYF.

This clonotype was seen only a few times. This chain links TRBV11-2 with TRBJ1-2; D not certain. In germline, CDR1 is SGHAT, CDR2 FQNNGV. The V end was cut by 0 bases, the J end by 7 bases, with 15 bases between. This CDR3 is built from 15 residues. CDR3 amino acids: CASSLDVQSRIGYTF. In nucleotides, the CDR3 is TGTGCCAGCAGCTTAGATGTACAGTCGAGGATTGGCTACACCTTC.

The sample holds a few counts of this clonotype. V gene TRBV4-2 combines with J gene TRBJ1-1, with 8 bases aligning to TRBD1. The germline gives CDR1 LGHNA, CDR2 YNFKEQ. Trimming removed 1 base from V and 4 bases from J; junction bases left unmatched: 2. This CDR3 is 14 amino acids long. The chain's CDR3 is CASSQGDRRTEAFF. As DNA, the CDR3 is TGTGCCAGCAGCCAAGGGGACAGGCGCACTGAAGCTTTCTTT.